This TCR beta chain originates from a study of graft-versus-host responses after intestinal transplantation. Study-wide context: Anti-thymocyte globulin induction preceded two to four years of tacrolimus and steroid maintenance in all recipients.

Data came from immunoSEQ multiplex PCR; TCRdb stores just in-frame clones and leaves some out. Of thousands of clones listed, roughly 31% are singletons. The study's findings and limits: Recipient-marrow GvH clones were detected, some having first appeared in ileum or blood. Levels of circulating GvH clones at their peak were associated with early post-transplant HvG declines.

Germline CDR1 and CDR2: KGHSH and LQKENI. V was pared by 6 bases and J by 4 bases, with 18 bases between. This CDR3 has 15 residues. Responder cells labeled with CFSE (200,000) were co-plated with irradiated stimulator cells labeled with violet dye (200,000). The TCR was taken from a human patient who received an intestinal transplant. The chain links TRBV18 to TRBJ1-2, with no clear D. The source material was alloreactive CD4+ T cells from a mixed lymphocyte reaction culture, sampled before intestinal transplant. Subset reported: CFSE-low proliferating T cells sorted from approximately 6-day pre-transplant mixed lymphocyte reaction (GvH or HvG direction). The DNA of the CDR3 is TGTGCCAGCTCCCCTGTCCGTGAGGGCGCCTATGGCTACACCTTC. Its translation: CASSPVREGAYGYTF. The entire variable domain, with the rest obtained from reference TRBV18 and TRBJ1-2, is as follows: NAGVMQNPRHLVRRRGQEARLRCSPMKGHSHVYWYRQLPEEGLKFMVYLQKENIIDESGMPKERFSAEFPKEGPSILRIQQVVRGDSAAYFCASSPVREGAYGYTFGSGTRLTVV.